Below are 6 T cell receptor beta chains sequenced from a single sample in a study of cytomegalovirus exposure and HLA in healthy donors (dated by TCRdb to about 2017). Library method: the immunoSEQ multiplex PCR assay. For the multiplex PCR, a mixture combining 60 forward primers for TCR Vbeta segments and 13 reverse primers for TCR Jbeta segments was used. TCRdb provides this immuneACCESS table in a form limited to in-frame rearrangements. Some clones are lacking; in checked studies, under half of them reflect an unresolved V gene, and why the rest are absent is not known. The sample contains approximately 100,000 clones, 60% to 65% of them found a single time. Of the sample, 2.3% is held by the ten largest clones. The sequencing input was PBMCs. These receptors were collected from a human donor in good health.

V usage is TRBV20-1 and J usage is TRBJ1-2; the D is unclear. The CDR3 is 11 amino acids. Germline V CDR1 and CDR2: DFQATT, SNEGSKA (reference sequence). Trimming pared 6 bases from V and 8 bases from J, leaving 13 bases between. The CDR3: CSATPRVGYTF. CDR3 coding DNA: TGCAGTGCCACGCCGAGGGTAGGCTACACCTTC.

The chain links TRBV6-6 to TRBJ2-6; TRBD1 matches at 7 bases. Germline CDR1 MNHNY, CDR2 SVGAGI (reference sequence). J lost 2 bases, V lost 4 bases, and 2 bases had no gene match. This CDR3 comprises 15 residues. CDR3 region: CASSSTGAGANVLTF. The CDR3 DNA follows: TGTGCCAGCAGTTCCACAGGGGCTGGGGCCAACGTCCTGACTTTC.

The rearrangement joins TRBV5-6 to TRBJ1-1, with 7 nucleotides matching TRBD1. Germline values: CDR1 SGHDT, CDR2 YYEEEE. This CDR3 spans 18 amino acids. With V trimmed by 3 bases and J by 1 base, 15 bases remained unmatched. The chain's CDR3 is CASSSSPGQFFRNTEAFF. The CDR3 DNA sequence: TGTGCCAGCAGCTCATCACCGGGACAGTTTTTCAGGAACACTGAAGCTTTCTTT.

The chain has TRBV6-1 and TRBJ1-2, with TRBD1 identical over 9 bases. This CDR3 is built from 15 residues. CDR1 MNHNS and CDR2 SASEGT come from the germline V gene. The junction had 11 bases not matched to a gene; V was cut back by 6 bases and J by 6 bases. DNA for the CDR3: TGTGCCAGCAGCCTGCTTGGACAGGGGTTAGATGGCTACACCTTC. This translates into CASSLLGQGLDGYTF.

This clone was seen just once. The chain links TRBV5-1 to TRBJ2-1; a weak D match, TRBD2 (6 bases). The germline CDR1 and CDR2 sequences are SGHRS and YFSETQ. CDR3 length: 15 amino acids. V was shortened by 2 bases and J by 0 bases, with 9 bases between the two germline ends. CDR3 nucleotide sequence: TGCGCCAGCAGCTTAATAGCGGCCTCCTACAATGAGCAGTTCTTC. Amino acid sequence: CASSLIAASYNEQFF.

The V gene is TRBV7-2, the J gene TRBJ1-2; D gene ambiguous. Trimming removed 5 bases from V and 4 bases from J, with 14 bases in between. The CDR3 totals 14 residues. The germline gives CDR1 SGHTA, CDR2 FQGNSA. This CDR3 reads CASSPILASYGYTF. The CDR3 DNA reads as TGTGCCAGCAGCCCCATTTTGGCTAGCTATGGCTACACCTTC.